These T cell receptor beta chains were read from a single sample in a study of OX40 agonist ivuxolimab in advanced cancers. Repertoires were generated with immunoSEQ multiplex PCR, while TCRdb's copy carries only in-frame clones and drops some. The sample holds 90,000 to 130,000 clones, roughly 89% seen once. Material: CD4+ or CD8+ T cells sorted from blood, obtained in a trial of the OX40 agonist ivuxolimab. The receptors were sampled from an adult with an advanced solid tumor such as melanoma, head and neck, liver or kidney cancer. Each CDR3 is given without its conserved first and last residue.

TRBV4-2	ASSYGEGQETQY
TRBV10-3	AIGTGEGNYGYT
TRBV30	AWSLARGLD
TRBV7-8	ASSQGGRSSGANVLT
TRBV5-1	ASSLASGNTEAF
TRBV28	ASSSQGDTGELF
TRBV5-4	ASSLDGSPNQPQH
TRBV7-9	ASSSLGGETQY
TRBV4-2	ASSPGYNEKLF
TRBV5-6	ASSLRREAWGYT
TRBV28	ASSLGANYGYT